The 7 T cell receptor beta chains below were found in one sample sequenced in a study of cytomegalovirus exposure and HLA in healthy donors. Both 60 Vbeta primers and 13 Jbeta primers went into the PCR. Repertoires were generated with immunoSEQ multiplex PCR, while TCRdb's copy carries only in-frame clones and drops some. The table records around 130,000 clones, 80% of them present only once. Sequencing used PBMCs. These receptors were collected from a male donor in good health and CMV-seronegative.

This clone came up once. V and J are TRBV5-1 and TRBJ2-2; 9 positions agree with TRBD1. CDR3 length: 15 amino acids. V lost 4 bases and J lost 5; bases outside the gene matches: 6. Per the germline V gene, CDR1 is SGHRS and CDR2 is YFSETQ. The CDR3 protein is CASSVETGGTGELFF. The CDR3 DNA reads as TGCGCCAGCAGCGTAGAGACAGGGGGAACCGGGGAGCTGTTTTTT.

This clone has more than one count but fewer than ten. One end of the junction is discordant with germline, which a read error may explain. CDR3 sequence (DNA): TGTGCCAGCAGCTCCCACCCCCTTATAGTTGGGGCCAACGGCCTGACTTTC. Translation gives CASSSHPLIVGANGLTF. This chain joins TRBV7-8 and TRBJ2-6; TRBD1 is a possible D gene (5 bases). This CDR3 is 17 amino acids long. CDR1 is SGHVS, CDR2 FQNEAQ, per germline.

CDR3 nucleotide sequence: TGTGCCAGCAGCTCCTCCGGGGGGGCAGGGGTGTACACTGAAGCTTTCTTT. Residues: CASSSSGGAGVYTEAFF. The V gene is TRBV9, the J gene TRBJ1-1, with D tentatively TRBD1 (6 bases). Germline-derived CDR1 and CDR2 are SGDLS and YYNGEE. The CDR3 consists of 17 residues. Trimming took 4 bases from V and 3 from J, leaving 22 bases between them.

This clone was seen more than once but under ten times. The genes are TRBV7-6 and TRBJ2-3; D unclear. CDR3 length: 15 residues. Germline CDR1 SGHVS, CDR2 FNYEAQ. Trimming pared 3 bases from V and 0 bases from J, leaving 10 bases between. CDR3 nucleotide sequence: TGTGCCAGCAGCTTCCTCGCGACTAGCACAGATACGCAGTATTTT. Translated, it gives CASSFLATSTDTQYF.

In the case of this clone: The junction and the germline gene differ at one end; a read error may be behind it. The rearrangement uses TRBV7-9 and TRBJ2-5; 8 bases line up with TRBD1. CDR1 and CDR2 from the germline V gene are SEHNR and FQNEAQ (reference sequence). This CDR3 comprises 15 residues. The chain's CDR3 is CSSSTRTGMGETQYF. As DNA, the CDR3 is TGTTCCAGCAGCACTCGGACAGGGATGGGGGAGACCCAGTACTTC. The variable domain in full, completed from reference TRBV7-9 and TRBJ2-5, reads DTGVSQNPRHKITKRGQNVTFRCDPISEHNRLYWYRQTLGQGPEFLTYFQNEAQLEKSRLLSDRFSAERPKGSFSTLEIQRTEQGDSAMYLCSSSTRTGMGETQYFGPGTRLLVL.

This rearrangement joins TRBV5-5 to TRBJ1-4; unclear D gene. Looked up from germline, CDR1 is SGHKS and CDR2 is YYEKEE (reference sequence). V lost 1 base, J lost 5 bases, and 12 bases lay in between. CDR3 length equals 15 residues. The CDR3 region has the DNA TGTGCCAGCAGCTTGTCGAGGGCTGGGAATGAAAAACTGTTTTTT. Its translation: CASSLSRAGNEKLFF.

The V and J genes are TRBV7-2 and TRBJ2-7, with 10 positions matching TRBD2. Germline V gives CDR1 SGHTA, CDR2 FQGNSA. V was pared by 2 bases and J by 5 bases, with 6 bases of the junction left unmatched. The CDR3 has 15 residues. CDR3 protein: CASSLRVGLANEQYF. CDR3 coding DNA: TGTGCCAGCAGCTTAAGAGTGGGACTAGCGAACGAGCAGTACTTC.